This T cell receptor (beta chain) emerged from a study of blood T cell repertoires in COVID-19. Study in general: The origin of the acute and convalescent COVID-19 samples was the United States, Italy and Spain. The analysed material was cDNA or gDNA that came from T cells, B-cell-depleted T cells, or PBMCs.

In the study's own analysis: Reference gene primer amplification yielded estimated nucleated cell counts. The method was immunoSEQ multiplex PCR; TCRdb's version includes in-frame clones alone and lacks a portion of them. That table furnishes V, J and clone size, whereas the DNA furnished D and trimming. Of about 220,000 clones listed, 75% to 90% are singletons. Recruited during active infection, patients (from Seattle) were subsequently followed longitudinally. With 5 bases removed from V and 3 bases from J, the gap between germline ends came to 10 bases. The CDR3 spans 14 residues. From germline, CDR1 is SGHTA and CDR2 FQGTGA.

The material sequenced was peripheral blood. J is TRBJ2-2 and V is TRBV7-3; tentatively, D is TRBD1 (6 bases). The clonotype comes from a woman aged 80 or over with COVID-19, enrolled during active disease. CDR3 residues: CASSPYRDTGELFF. DNA for the CDR3: TGTGCCAGCAGCCCCTACAGGGACACCGGGGAGCTGTTTTTT.